The sequence of this T cell receptor (beta chain) was determined in a study of T cells in Graves' hyperthyroidism and ophthalmopathy. The TCR beta CDR3 regions underwent amplification using RNA transcripts as the source. The TCR CDR3 first-round RT-PCR relied on the HTBI primer set. One entry per CDR3 protein, called by TCRdb with MiXCR from the multiplex PCR reads. The table includes over 250,000 distinct CDR3 sequences, about 20% detected once. V lost 5 bases, J lost 6 bases, and 20 bases lay in between. Per the germline V gene, CDR1 is MNHEY and CDR2 is SMNVEV (reference sequence). CDR3 length equals 16 residues.

V and J are TRBV27 and TRBJ2-1, with a weak D call TRBD2 (6 bases). The TCR comes from a man younger than 40 with Graves' ophthalmopathy. Material: blood. Here the CDR3 reads CASSTFGRGPCNEQFF. The CDR3 DNA sequence: TGTGCCAGCAGTACCTTCGGGAGAGGCCCCTGCAATGAGCAGTTCTTC.